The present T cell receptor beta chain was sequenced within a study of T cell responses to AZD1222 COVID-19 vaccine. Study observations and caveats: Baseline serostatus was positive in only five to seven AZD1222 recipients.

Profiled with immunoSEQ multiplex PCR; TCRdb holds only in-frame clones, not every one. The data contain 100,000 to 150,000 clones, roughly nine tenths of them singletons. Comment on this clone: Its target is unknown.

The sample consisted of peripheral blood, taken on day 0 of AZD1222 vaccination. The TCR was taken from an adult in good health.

The CDR3 here is CASSLGRRKPGNQPQHF. The DNA for the CDR3 is TGTGCCAGCAGCTTAGGACGTCGGAAGCCGGGGAATCAGCCCCAGCATTTT. The chain couples TRBV7-6 to TRBJ1-5; D unclear. Trimming shortened V by 1 base and J by 4 bases, and 17 bases separated the two germline ends. From germline, CDR1 is SGHVS and CDR2 FNYEAQ. The CDR3 is 17 residues long. Based on the CDR3 plus reference TRBV7-6 and TRBJ1-5, the full variable domain is GAGVSQSPRYKVTKRGQDVALRCDPISGHVSLYWYRQALGQGPEFLTYFNYEAQQDKSGLPNDRFSAERPEGSISTLTIQRTEQRDSAMYRCASSLGRRKPGNQPQHFGDGTRLSIL.